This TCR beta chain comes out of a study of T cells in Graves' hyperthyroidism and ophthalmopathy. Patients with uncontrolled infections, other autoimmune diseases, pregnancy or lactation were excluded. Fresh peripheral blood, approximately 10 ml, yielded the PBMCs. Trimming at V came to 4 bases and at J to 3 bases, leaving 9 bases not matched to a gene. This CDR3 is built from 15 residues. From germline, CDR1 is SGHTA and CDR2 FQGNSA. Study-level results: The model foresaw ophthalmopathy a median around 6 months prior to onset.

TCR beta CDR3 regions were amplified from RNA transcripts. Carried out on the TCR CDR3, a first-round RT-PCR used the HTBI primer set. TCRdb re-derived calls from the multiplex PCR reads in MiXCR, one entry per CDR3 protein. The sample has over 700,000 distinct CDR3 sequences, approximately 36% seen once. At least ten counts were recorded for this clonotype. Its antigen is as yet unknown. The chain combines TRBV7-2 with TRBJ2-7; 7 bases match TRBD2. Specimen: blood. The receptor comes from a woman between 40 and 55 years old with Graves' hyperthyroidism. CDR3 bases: TGTGCCAGCAGCTCCTTGCCCGGGACTATCTACGAGCAGTACTTC. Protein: CASSSLPGTIYEQYF.